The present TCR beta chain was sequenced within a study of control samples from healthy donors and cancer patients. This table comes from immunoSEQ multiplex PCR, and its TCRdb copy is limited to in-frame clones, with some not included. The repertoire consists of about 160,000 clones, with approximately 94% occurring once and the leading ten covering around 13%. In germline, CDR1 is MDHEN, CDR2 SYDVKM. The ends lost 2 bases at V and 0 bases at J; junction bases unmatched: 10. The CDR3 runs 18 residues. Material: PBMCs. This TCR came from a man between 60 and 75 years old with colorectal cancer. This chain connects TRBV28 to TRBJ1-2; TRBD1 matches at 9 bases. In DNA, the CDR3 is TGTGCCAGCAGTTTAGCGGGGACAGGGCCCTCCTCTAACTATGGCTACACCTTC. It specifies CASSLAGTGPSSNYGYTF.